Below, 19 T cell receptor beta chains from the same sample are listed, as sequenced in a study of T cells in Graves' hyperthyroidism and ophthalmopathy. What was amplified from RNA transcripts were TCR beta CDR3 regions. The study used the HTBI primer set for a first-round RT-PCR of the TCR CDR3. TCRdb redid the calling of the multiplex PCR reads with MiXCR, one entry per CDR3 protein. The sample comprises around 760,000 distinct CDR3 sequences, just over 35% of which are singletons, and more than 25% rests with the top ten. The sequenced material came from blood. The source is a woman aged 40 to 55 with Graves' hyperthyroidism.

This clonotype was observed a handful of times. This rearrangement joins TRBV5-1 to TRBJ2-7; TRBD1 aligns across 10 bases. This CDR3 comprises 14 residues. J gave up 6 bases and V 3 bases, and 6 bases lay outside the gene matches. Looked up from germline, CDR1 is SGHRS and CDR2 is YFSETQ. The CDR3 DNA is TGCGCCAGCAGCTCCGACAGGGGGCGGTCCGAGCAGTACTTC. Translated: CASSSDRGRSEQYF.

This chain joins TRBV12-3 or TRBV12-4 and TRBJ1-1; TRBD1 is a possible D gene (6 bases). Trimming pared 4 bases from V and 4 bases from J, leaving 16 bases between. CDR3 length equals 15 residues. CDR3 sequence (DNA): TGTGCCAGCAGTTCAGCAGGGATAGGGGGCACTGAAGCTTTCTTT. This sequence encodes CASSSAGIGGTEAFF.

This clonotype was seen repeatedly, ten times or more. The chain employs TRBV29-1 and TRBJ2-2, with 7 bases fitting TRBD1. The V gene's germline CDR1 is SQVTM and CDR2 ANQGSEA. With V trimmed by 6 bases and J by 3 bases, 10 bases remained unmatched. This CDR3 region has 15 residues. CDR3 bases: TGCAGCGTCGGGACAGCCGGCATGGACACCGGGGAGCTGTTTTTT. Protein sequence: CSVGTAGMDTGELFF.

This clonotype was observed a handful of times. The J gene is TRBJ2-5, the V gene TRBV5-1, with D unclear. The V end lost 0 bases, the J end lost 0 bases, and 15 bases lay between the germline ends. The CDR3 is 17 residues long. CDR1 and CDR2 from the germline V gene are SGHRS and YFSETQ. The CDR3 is CASSLGPSRYNQETQYF. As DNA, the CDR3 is TGCGCCAGCAGCTTGGGACCCTCGCGATACAACCAAGAGACCCAGTACTTC.

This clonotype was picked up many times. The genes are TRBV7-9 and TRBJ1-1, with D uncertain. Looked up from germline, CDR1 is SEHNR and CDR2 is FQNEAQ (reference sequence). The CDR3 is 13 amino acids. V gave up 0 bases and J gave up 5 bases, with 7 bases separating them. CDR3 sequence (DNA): TGTGCCAGCAGCTTAGCCGAGAGAACTGAAGCTTTCTTT. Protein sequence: CASSLAERTEAFF.

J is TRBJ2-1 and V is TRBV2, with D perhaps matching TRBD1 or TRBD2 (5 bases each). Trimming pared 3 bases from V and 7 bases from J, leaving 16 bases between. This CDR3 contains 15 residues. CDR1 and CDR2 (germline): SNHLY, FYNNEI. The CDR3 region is CASSEGTERENEQFF. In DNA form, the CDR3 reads TGTGCCAGCAGTGAGGGGACGGAGCGAGAAAATGAGCAGTTCTTC.

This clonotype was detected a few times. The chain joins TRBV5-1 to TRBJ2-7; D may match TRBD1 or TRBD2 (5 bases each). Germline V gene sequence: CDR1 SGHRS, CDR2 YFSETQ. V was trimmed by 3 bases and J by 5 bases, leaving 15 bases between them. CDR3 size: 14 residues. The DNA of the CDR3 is TGCGCCAGCAGCTGGGGGACGGGGCCGGACGAGCAGTACTTC. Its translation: CASSWGTGPDEQYF. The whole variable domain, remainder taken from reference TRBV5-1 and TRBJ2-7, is KAGVTQTPRYLIKTRGQQVTLSCSPISGHRSVSWYQQTPGQGLQFLFEYFSETQRNKGNFPGRFSGRQFSNSRSEMNVSTLELGDSALYLCASSWGTGPDEQYFGPGTRLTVT.

The CDR3 region has the DNA TGTGCCAGTGCTTCCGGGCTTCAAGCTTTCTTT. Its translation is CASASGLQAFF. The chain couples TRBV19 to TRBJ1-1; D unclear. V was cut by 8 bases and J by 9 bases, with 13 bases left in between. In germline, CDR1 is LNHDA, CDR2 SQIVND (reference sequence). This CDR3 is 11 amino acids long.

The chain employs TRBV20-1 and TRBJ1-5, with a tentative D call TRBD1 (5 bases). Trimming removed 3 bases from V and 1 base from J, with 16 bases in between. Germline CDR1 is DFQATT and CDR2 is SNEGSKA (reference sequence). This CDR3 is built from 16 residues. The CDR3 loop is CSARGQGVMSNQPQHF. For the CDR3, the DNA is TGCAGTGCTAGGGGGCAGGGAGTTATGAGCAATCAGCCCCAGCATTTT.

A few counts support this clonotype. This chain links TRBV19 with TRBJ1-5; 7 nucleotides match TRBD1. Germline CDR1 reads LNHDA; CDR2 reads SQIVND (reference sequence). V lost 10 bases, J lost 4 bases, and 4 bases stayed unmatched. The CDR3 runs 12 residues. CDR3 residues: CATRDRNQPQHF. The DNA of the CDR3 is TGTGCCACCCGGGACAGAAATCAGCCCCAGCATTTT.

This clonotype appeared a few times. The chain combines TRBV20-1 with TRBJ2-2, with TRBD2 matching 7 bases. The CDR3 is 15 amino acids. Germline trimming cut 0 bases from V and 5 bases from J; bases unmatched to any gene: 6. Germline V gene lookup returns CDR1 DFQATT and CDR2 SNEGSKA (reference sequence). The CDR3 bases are TGCAGTGCTAGAGATGGCGGGAGTAGTACCGGGGAGCTGTTTTTT. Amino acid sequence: CSARDGGSSTGELFF.

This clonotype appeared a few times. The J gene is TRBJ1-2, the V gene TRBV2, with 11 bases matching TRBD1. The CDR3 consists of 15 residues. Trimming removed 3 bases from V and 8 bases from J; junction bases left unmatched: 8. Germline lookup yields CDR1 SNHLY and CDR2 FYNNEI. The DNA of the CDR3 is TGTGCCAGCAGTGAGTTAGGACAGGGGGCTTGGGGCTACACCTTC. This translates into CASSELGQGAWGYTF.

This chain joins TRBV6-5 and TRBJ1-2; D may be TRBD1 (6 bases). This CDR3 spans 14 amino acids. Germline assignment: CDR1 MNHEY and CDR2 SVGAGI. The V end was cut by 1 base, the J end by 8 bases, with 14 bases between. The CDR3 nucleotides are TGTGCCAGCAGTTACTTGGGGGGCGCGCAAGGCTACACCTTC. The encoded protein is CASSYLGGAQGYTF.

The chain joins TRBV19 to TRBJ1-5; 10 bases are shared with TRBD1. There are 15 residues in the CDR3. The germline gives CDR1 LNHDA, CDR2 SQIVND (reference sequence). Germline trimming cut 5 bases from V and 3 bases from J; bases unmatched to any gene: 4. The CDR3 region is CASSPGQGINQPQHF. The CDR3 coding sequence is TGTGCCAGTAGTCCGGGACAGGGGATCAATCAGCCCCAGCATTTT.

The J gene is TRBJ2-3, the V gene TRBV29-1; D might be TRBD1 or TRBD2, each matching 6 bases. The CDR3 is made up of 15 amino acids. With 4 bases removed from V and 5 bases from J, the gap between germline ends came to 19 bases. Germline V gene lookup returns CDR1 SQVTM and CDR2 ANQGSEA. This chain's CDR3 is CSVGQASTGGDTQYF. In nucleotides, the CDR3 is TGCAGCGTTGGACAGGCCTCCACCGGGGGAGATACGCAGTATTTT.

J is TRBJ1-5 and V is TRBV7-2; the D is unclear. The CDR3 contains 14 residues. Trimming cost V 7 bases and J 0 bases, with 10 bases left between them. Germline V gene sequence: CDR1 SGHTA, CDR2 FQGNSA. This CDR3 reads CASTSEISNQPQHF. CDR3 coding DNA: TGTGCCAGCACTTCTGAGATTAGCAATCAGCCCCAGCATTTT.

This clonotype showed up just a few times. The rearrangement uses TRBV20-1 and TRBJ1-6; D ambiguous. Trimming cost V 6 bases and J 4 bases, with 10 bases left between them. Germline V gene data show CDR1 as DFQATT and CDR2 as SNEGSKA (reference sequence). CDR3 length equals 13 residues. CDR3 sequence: CSAPTVYNSPLHF. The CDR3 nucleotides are TGCAGTGCACCGACCGTTTATAATTCACCCCTCCACTTT.

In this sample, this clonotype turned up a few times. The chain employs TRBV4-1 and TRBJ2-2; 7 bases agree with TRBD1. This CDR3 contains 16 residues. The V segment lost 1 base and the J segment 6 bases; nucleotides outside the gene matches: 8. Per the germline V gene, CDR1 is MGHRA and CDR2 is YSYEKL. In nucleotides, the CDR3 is TGCGCCAGCAGCCAAGCCCCAGGGCAGGGGGCCGGGGAGCTGTTTTTT. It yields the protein CASSQAPGQGAGELFF.

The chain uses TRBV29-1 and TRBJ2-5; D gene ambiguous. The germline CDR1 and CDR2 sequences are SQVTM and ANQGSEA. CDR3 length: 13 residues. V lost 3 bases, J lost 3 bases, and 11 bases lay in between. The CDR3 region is CSVDGQSEETQYF. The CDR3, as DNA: TGCAGCGTTGACGGCCAGTCAGAAGAGACCCAGTACTTC.